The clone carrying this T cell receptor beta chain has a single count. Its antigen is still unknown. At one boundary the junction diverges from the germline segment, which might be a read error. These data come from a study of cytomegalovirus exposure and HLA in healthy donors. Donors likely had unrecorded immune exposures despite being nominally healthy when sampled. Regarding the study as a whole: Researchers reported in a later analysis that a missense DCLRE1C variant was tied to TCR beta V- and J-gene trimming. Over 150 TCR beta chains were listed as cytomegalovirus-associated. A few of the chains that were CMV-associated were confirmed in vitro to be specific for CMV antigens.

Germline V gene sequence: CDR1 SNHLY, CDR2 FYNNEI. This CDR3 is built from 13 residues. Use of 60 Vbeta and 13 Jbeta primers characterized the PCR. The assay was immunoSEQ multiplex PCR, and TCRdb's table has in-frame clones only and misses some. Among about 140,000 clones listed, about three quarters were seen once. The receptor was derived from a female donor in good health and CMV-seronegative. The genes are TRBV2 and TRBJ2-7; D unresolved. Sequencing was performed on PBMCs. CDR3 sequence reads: CASSLTDSYGQYF. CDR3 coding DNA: TGTGCCAGCAGTCTAACAGATTCCTACGGGCAGTACTTC.